This TCR beta chain was recorded in a study of persistence of HIV-infected CD4 T cells. The stimulus was lysate of CMV-infected fibroblasts, about 10 ug/mL. Responding CD4+ T cells were sorted by upregulation of both CD40 ligand and CD69. CDR1 and CDR2 from the germline V gene are LGHNA and YSLEER. This CDR3 is built from 21 residues. After removal of 0 bases from V and 0 bases from J, the junction contained 19 bases not matched to a gene. This was the immunoSEQ version 4 assay in survey mode. The protocol was immunoSEQ multiplex PCR, while the TCRdb copy is restricted to in-frame clones and leaves out a portion. The repertoire holds 4,500 to 5,500 clones, with 64% as singletons. A note on this clone: Its antigen remains unknown.

The chain couples TRBV4-3 to TRBJ1-2; the match to TRBD1 covers 7 bases. Sequences were derived from CD4+ T cells sorted from PBMCs after approximately 19-hour stimulation, sampled from a patient who received antiretroviral therapy. The TCR originated in an adult man with HIV who was CMV-seropositive. CDR3 protein: CASSQDLGTGTASVANYGYTF. The DNA of the CDR3 is TGCGCCAGCAGCCAAGATCTGGGAACCGGGACAGCCTCCGTTGCTAACTATGGCTACACCTTC.